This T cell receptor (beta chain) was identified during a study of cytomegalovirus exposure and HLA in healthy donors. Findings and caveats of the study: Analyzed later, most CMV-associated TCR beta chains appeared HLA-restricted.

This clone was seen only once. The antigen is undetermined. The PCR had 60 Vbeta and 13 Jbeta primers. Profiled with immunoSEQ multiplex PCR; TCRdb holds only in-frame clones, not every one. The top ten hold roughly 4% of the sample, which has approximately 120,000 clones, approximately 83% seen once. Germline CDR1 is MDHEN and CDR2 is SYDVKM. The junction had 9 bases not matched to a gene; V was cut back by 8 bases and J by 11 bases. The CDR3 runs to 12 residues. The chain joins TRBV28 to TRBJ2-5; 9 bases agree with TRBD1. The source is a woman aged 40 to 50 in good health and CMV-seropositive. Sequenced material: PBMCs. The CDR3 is CASSDRGGEQYF. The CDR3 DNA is TGTGCCAGCTCGGACAGGGGAGGAGAGCAGTACTTC.